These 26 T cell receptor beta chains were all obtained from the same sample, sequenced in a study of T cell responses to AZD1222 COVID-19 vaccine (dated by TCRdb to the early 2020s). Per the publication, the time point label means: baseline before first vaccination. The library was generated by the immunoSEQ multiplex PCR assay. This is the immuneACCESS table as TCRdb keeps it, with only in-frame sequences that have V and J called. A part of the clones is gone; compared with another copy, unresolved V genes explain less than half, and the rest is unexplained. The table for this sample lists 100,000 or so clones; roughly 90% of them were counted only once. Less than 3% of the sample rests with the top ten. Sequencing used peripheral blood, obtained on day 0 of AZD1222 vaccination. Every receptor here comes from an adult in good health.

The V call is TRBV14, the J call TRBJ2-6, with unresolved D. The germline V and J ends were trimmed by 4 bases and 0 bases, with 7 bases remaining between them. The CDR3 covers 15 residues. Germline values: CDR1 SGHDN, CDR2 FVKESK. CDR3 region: CASSPYHSGANVLTF. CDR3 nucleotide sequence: TGTGCCAGCAGCCCGTACCACTCTGGGGCCAACGTCCTGACTTTC. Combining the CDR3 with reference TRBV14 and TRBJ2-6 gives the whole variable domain EAGVTQFPSHSVIEKGQTVTLRCDPISGHDNLYWYRRVMGKEIKFLLHFVKESKQDESGMPNNRFLAERTGGTYSTLKVQPAELEDSGVYFCASSPYHSGANVLTFGAGSRLTVL.

This chain's CDR3 is CASIRGLYEQYF. The CDR3 region has the DNA TGCGCCAGCATCCGGGGGCTCTACGAGCAGTACTTC. The gene calls are TRBV5-1 and TRBJ2-7; D is possibly TRBD1 or TRBD2 (6 bases each). Per the germline V gene, CDR1 is SGHRS and CDR2 is YFSETQ. The CDR3 contains 12 residues. Trimming pared 6 bases from V and 3 bases from J, leaving 10 bases between.

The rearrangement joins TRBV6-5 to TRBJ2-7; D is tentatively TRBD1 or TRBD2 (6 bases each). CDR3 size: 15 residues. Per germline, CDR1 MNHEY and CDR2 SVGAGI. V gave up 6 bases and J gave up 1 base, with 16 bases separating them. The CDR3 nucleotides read TGTGCCAGCAGGCAACAGGGACTTGGGTCCTACGAGCAGTACTTC. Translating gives CASRQQGLGSYEQYF.

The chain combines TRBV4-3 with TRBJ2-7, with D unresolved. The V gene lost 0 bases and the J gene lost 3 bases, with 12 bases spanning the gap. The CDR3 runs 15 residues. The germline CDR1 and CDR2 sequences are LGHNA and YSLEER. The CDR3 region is CASSQDYGGVYEQYF. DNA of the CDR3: TGCGCCAGCAGCCAAGATTATGGCGGTGTCTACGAGCAGTACTTC.

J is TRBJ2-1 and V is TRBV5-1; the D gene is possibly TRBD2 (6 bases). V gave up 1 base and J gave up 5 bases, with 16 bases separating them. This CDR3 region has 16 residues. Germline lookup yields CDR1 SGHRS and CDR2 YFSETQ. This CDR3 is CASSLSRGWANNEQFF. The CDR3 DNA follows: TGCGCCAGCAGCTTGAGTCGGGGGTGGGCAAACAATGAGCAGTTCTTC.

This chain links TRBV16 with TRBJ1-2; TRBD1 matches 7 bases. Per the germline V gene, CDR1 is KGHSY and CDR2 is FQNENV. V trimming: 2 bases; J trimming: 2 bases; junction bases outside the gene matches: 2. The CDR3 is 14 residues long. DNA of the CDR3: TGTGCCAGCAGCCAAGACAGGGCGAACTATGGCTACACCTTC. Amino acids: CASSQDRANYGYTF. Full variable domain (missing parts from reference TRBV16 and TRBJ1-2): GEEVAQTPKHLVRGEGQKAKLYCAPIKGHSYVFWYQQVLKNEFKFLISFQNENVFDETGMPKERFSAKCLPNSPCSLEIQATKLEDSAVYFCASSQDRANYGYTFGSGTRLTVV.

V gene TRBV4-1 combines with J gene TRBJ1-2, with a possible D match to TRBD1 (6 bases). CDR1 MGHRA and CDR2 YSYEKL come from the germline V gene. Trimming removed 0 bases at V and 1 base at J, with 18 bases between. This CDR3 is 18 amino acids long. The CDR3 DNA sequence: TGCGCCAGCAGCCAAGATTCTTTCAAGGGACAACGTAACTATGGCTACACCTTC. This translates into CASSQDSFKGQRNYGYTF.

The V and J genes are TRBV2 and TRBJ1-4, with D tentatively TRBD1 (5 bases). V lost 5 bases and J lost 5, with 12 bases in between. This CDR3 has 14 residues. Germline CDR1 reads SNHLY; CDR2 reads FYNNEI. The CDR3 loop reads CASSPGLRNEKLFF. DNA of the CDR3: TGTGCCAGCAGTCCAGGGCTCCGGAATGAAAAACTGTTTTTT.

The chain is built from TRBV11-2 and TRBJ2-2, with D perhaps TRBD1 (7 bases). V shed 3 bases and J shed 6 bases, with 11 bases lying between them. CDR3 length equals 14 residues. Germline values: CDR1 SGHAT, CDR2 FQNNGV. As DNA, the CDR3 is TGTGCCAGCAGCTTCTCCAGGGGGGCCGGGGAGCTGTTTTTT. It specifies CASSFSRGAGELFF.

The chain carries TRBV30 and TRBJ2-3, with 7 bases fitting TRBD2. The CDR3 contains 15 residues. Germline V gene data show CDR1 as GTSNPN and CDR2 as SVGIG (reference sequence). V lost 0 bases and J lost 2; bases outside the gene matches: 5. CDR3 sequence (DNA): TGTGCCTGGAGTGTTGGGCGGGGGATCACAGATACGCAGTATTTT. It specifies CAWSVGRGITDTQYF.

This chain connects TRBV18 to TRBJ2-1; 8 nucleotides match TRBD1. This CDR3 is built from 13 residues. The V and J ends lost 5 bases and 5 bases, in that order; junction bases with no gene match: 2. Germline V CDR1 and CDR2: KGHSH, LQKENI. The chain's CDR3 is CASSADRDNEQFF. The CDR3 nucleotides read TGTGCCAGCTCAGCGGACAGGGACAATGAGCAGTTCTTC.

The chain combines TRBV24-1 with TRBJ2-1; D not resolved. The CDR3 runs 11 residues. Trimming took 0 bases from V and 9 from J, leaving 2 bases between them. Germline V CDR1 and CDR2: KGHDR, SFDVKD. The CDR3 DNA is TGTGCCACCAGTGATTTGGGTGAGCAGTTCTTC. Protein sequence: CATSDLGEQFF.

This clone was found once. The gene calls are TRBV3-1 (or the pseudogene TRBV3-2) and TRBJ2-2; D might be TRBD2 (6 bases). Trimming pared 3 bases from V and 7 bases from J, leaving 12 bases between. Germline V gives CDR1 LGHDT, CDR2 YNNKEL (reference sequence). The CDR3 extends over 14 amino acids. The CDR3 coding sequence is TGTGCCAGCAGCCAGGGCCCGGGGGTCGGGGAGCTGTTTTTT. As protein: CASSQGPGVGELFF.

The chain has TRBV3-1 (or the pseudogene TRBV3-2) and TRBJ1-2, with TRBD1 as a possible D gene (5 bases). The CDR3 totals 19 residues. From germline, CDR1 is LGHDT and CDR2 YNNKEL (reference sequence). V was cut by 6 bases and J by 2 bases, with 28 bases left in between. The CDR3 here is CASSLASSFRGAGNYGYTF. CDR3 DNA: TGTGCCAGCAGTCTTGCATCCTCCTTTCGAGGGGCGGGGAACTATGGCTACACCTTC.

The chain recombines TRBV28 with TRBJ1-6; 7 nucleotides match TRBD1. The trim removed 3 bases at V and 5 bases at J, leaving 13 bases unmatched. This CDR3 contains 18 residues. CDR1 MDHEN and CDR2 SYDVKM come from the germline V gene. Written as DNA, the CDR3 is TGTGCCAGCAGTTTTGAACCTTCGGACAGGTTTAATAATTCACCCCTCCACTTT. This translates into CASSFEPSDRFNNSPLHF.

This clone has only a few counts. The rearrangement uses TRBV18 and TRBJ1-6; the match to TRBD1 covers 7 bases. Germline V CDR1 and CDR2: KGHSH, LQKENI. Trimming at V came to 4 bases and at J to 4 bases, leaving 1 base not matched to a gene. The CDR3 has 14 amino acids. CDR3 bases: TGTGCCAGCTCACTACAGGGGTATAATTCACCCCTCCACTTT. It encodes CASSLQGYNSPLHF.

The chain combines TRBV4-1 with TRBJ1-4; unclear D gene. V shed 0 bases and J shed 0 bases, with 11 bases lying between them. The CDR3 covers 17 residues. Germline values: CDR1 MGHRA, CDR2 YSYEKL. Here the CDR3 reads CASSQDRAVATNEKLFF. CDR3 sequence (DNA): TGCGCCAGCAGCCAAGATCGGGCCGTTGCAACTAATGAAAAACTGTTTTTT.

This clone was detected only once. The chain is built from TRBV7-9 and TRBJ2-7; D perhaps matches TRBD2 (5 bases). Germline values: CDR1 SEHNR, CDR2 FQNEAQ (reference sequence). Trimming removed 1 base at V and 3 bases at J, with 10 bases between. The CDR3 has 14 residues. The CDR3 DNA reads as TGTGCCAGCAGCTTAGTAGGACTGGGCTACGAGCAGTACTTC. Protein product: CASSLVGLGYEQYF.

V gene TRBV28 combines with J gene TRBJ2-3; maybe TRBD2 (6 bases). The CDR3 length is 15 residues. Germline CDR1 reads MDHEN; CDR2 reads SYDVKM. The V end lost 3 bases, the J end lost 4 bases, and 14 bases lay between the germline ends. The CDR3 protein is CASSFIGGTADTQYF. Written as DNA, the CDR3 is TGTGCCAGCAGTTTTATCGGGGGAACTGCAGATACGCAGTATTTT.

This chain's CDR3 is CASSLGVAGGLVSYNEQFF. In DNA, the CDR3 is TGTGCCAGCAGTCTAGGGGTAGCGGGAGGGCTGGTCTCCTACAATGAGCAGTTCTTC. The chain employs TRBV28 and TRBJ2-1; TRBD2 matches at 11 bases. The CDR3 loop spans 19 amino acids. The germline V gene has CDR1 MDHEN and CDR2 SYDVKM. The trim removed 5 bases at V and 0 bases at J, leaving 12 bases unmatched.

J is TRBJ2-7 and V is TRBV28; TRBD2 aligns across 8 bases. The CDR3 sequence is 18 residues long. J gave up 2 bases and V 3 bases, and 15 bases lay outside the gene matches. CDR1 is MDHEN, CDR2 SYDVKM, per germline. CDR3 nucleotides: TGTGCCAGCAGTTTCCCAGGACGGGGGGGCGGAAATACCTACGAGCAGTACTTC. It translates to CASSFPGRGGGNTYEQYF.

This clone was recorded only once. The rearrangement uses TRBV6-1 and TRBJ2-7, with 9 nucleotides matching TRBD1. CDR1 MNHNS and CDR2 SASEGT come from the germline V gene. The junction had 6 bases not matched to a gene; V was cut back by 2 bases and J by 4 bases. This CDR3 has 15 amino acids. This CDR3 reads CASSELQGAPYEQYF. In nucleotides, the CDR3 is TGTGCCAGCAGTGAATTACAGGGGGCACCGTACGAGCAGTACTTC.

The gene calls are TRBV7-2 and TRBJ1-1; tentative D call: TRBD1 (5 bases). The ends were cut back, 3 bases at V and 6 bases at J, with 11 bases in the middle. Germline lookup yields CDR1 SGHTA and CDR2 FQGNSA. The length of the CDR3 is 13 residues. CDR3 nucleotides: TGTGCCAGCAGCTTCTCACGGGGGGCTGAAGCTTTCTTT. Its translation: CASSFSRGAEAFF.

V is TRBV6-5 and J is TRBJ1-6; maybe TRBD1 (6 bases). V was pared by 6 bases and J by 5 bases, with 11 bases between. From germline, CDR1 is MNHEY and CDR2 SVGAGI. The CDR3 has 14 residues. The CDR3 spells CASSGTFNNSPLHF. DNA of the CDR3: TGTGCCAGCAGCGGGACATTTAATAATTCACCCCTCCACTTT.

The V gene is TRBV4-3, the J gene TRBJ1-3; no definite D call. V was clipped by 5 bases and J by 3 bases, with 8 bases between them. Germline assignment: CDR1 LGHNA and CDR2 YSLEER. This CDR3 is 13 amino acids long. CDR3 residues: CASSWTGGNTIYF. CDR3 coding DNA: TGCGCCAGCAGCTGGACGGGTGGAAACACCATATATTTT.

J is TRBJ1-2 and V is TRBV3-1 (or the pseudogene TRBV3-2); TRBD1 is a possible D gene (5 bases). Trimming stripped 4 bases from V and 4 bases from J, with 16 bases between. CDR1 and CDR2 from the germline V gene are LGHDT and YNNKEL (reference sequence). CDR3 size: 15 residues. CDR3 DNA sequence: TGTGCCAGCAGCCCGTCAGCGGGACTGCTCTATGGCTACACCTTC. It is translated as CASSPSAGLLYGYTF.